The 12 T cell receptor beta chains below come from one sample, sequenced in a study of blood T cell repertoires in COVID-19. This table comes from immunoSEQ multiplex PCR, and its TCRdb copy is limited to in-frame clones, with some not included. The sample holds 150,000 to 200,000 clones, around 84% seen once. What was sequenced was peripheral blood. These receptors all stem from a man younger than 40 with active or convalescent COVID-19.

The chain uses TRBV12-3 or TRBV12-4 and TRBJ1-4; a weak D match, TRBD1 (5 bases). The CDR3 has 13 residues. V gave up 7 bases and J gave up 12 bases, with 18 bases separating them. The CDR3 DNA is TGTGCCAGCATAGGACCAGCATGGGGGGAACTGTTTTTT. Its translation: CASIGPAWGELFF.

Written as DNA, the CDR3 is TGCGCCAGCAGCCAAGTGGGCCTTAAGAACACTGAAGCTTTCTTT. Translation gives CASSQVGLKNTEAFF. This chain joins TRBV4-1 and TRBJ1-1; no reliable D call. CDR3 size: 15 residues. Germline V lookup: CDR1 MGHRA, CDR2 YSYEKL. The V and J ends lost 1 base and 1 base respectively, with 10 bases between them.

This sequence joins TRBV2 and TRBJ2-2; 9 positions match TRBD1. This CDR3 has 15 residues. The germline V gene has CDR1 SNHLY and CDR2 FYNNEI. Trimming removed 7 bases from V and 4 bases from J; junction bases left unmatched: 7. CDR3 in amino acids: CASNKDRGGTGELFF. The CDR3 nucleotides are TGTGCCAGCAATAAGGACAGGGGAGGCACCGGGGAGCTGTTTTTT.

This sequence joins TRBV6-5 and TRBJ2-3; 10 bases align to TRBD2. The junction had 4 bases not matched to a gene; V was cut back by 8 bases and J by 2 bases. The germline V gene encodes CDR1 MNHEY and CDR2 SVGAGI. This CDR3 has 14 residues. CDR3 amino acids: CASALAGDTDTQYF. In DNA form, the CDR3 reads TGTGCCAGCGCCCTAGCGGGGGACACAGATACGCAGTATTTT.

The chain uses TRBV25-1 and TRBJ1-2; D remains ambiguous. The V gene's germline CDR1 is MGHDK and CDR2 SYGVNS. The CDR3 runs to 13 residues. V shed 1 base and J shed 8 bases, with 11 bases lying between them. The CDR3 reads CASSESRKSGYTF. The CDR3 nucleotides read TGTGCCAGCAGTGAATCTAGGAAGTCCGGCTACACCTTC.

V is TRBV19 and J is TRBJ2-5, with TRBD1 matching over 10 bases. CDR1 and CDR2 (germline): LNHDA, SQIVND (reference sequence). Unmatched junction bases numbered 16, after V lost 5 bases and J lost 4 bases. The CDR3 loop spans 18 amino acids. In nucleotides, the CDR3 is TGTGCCAGTAGTTCCCCTTCGACAGGGGGCGCCTCGAGAGAGACCCAGTACTTC. Its translation: CASSSPSTGGASRETQYF. Based on the CDR3 plus reference TRBV19 and TRBJ2-5, the full variable domain is DGGITQSPKYLFRKEGQNVTLSCEQNLNHDAMYWYRQDPGQGLRLIYYSQIVNDFQKGDIAEGYSVSREKKESFPLTVTSAQKNPTAFYLCASSSPSTGGASRETQYFGPGTRLLVL.

The chain is built from TRBV5-4 and TRBJ2-7; TRBD1 matches at 8 bases. Trimming at V came to 6 bases and at J to 2 bases, leaving 7 bases not matched to a gene. Germline V lookup: CDR1 SGHNT, CDR2 YYREEE (reference sequence). There are 14 residues in the CDR3. The CDR3 nucleotides read TGTGCCAGCACCAAACAGGGGGGTACCTACGAGCAGTACGTC. Its protein product is CASTKQGGTYEQYV.

The chain links TRBV30 to TRBJ1-3; D is perhaps TRBD1 (5 bases). The V gene's germline CDR1 is GTSNPN and CDR2 SVGIG (reference sequence). The length of the CDR3 is 13 residues. Trimming shortened V by 2 bases and J by 5 bases, and 10 bases separated the two germline ends. CDR3 nucleotides: TGTGCCTGGAGTACGGCAGGGAGAAACACCATATATTTT. This gives the protein CAWSTAGRNTIYF.

The rearrangement joins TRBV29-1 to TRBJ2-1, with 13 bases matching TRBD2. Germline V gene lookup returns CDR1 SQVTM and CDR2 ANQGSEA. J lost 9 bases, V lost 7 bases, and 15 bases had no gene match. This CDR3 spans 16 amino acids. CDR3 nucleotides: TGCAGCGCCGCGAGACTAGCGGGGGGCCGCTACGGTGAGCAGTTCTTC. It translates to CSAARLAGGRYGEQFF.

The table lists this clone with a few counts. The chain couples TRBV30 to TRBJ1-1; D is ambiguous. The germline V gene has CDR1 GTSNPN and CDR2 SVGIG (reference sequence). Trimming pared 2 bases from V and 13 bases from J, leaving 17 bases between. The CDR3 sequence is 12 residues long. DNA of the CDR3: TGTGCCTGGAGTATATCTACCAAGAGTGTTTTCTTT. As protein: CAWSISTKSVFF. Looking up the rest from reference TRBV30 and TRBJ1-1 gives the full variable domain: SQTIHQWPATLVQPVGSPLSLECTVEGTSNPNLYWYRQAAGRGLQLLFYSVGIGQISSEVPQNLSASRPQDRQFILSSKKLLLSDSGFYLCAWSISTKSVFFGQGTRLTVV.

The gene calls are TRBV28 and TRBJ2-5; D is undetermined. V lost 5 bases, J lost 2 bases, and 9 bases lay in between. Germline assignment: CDR1 MDHEN and CDR2 SYDVKM. There are 13 residues in the CDR3. CDR3 nucleotide sequence: TGTGCCAGCAGTGAGGCAAGTCAAGAGACCCAGTACTTC. Its protein is CASSEASQETQYF.

The rearrangement links TRBV7-2 to TRBJ2-3; 12 positions match TRBD2. Per the germline V gene, CDR1 is SGHTA and CDR2 is FQGNSA. This CDR3 has 18 residues. V lost 2 bases, J lost 5 bases, and 11 bases stayed unmatched. The CDR3 nucleotides are TGTGCCAGCAGCTTAACCCCGCAATGGACTAGCGGGAAAGATACGCAGTATTTT. Protein: CASSLTPQWTSGKDTQYF.